The rows below give T cell receptor beta chains drawn from one sample of a study of beta chain features in type 1 diabetes. The method was immunoSEQ multiplex PCR; TCRdb's version includes in-frame clones alone and lacks a portion of them. The data contain around 290,000 clones, under 8.5% of them singletons. What was sequenced was central memory CD4+ T cells from blood. The receptors were sampled from a woman aged 18 to 35 in good health. CDR3s include the opening cysteine and the closing phenylalanine or tryptophan. The D gene is left open where the match is weak. The size field is filled for only some rows; it gives once, few, many or a size class.

v_call	cdr3_length	d_call	clone_size	j_call	cdr3_aa	cdr3_nt
TRBV6-6	13	NA	NA	TRBJ1-2	CAISGQQPYGYTF	TGTGCCATCAGTGGCCAGCAGCCCTATGGCTACACCTTC
TRBV27	20	NA	few	TRBJ2-2	CASSVQGLKAASGRFRELFF	TGTGCCAGCAGTGTACAGGGTCTGAAGGCTGCGTCGGGGCGATTTAGGGAGCTGTTTTTT
TRBV7-9	15	TRBD2	NA	TRBJ2-1	CASSIRLAGHNEQFF	TGTGCCAGCAGCATAAGACTAGCCGGACACAATGAGCAGTTCTTC
TRBV7-2	11	NA	NA	TRBJ2-7	CASSLYAEQYF	TGTGCCAGCAGCTTATACGCCGAGCAGTACTTC
TRBV11-2	14	NA	few	TRBJ1-2	CASSLDRVSDGYTF	TGTGCCAGCAGCTTAGACAGGGTGTCGGATGGCTACACCTTC
TRBV5-6	14	NA	NA	TRBJ2-6	CASRVASGANVLTF	TGTGCCAGCAGGGTGGCCTCTGGGGCCAACGTCCTGACTTTC
TRBV5-4	15	NA	NA	TRBJ1-3	CASSSTGFSGNTIYF	TGTGCCAGCAGCTCGACAGGATTCTCTGGAAACACCATATATTTT
TRBV7-2	15	TRBD2	few	TRBJ2-7	CASSQTSGSSYEQYF	TGTGCCAGCAGCCAGACTAGCGGGAGCTCCTACGAGCAGTACTTC
TRBV7-2	12	NA	few	TRBJ2-1	CASSLAGGASLF	TGTGCCAGCAGCTTAGCCGGGGGCGCATCCCTCTTC
TRBV4-2	15	TRBD1	few	TRBJ1-4	CASSLAGTGNEKLFF	TGTGCCAGCAGCCTAGCCGGGACAGGGAATGAAAAACTGTTTTTT
TRBV5-4	14	NA	NA	TRBJ1-6	CASSASDGNSPLHF	TGTGCCAGCAGCGCTTCGGACGGTAATTCACCCCTCCACTTT
TRBV6-5	13	NA	NA	TRBJ2-1	CASSYRTYNEQFF	TGTGCCAGCAGTTACCGAACCTACAATGAGCAGTTCTTC
TRBV7-2	16	NA	few	TRBJ2-1	CASSLTHRDSYNEQFF	TGTGCCAGCAGCTTAACACACCGGGACTCTTACAATGAGCAGTTCTTC
TRBV6-5	15	NA	few	TRBJ2-6	CASSAQERGANVLTF	TGTGCCAGCAGTGCCCAGGAGCGTGGGGCCAACGTCCTGACTTTC
TRBV7-2	15	NA	NA	TRBJ2-1	CASSLATSSYNEQFF	TGTGCCAGCAGCTTAGCGACGAGCTCCTACAATGAGCAGTTCTTC
TRBV4-3	16	TRBD1	NA	TRBJ1-6	CASSQKAGTGDSPLHF	TGCGCCAGCAGCCAAAAGGCCGGGACAGGGGATTCACCCCTCCACTTT
TRBV6-1	15	NA	few	TRBJ2-1	CASSEGSVAYNEQFF	TGTGCCAGCAGTGAAGGGTCGGTAGCATACAATGAGCAGTTCTTC
TRBV29-1	13	NA	NA	TRBJ1-2	CSVERPGPDGYTF	TGCAGCGTTGAACGTCCGGGGCCCGACGGCTACACCTTC
TRBV7-9	15	NA	few	TRBJ2-5	CASSLAVPPTGTQYF	TGTGCCAGCAGCTTAGCTGTGCCCCCGACTGGGACCCAGTACTTC
TRBV7-9	10	NA	many	TRBJ1-2	CASSGRNYTF	TGTGCCAGCAGTGGGCGCAACTACACCTTC
TRBV7-2	13	NA	few	TRBJ2-5	CASSLVGAATQYF	TGTGCCAGCAGCTTAGTAGGGGCGGCGACCCAGTACTTC
TRBV4-1	17	TRBD1	many	TRBJ2-1	CASSQEDRGGGGNEQFF	TGCGCCAGCAGCCAGGAGGACAGGGGAGGCGGAGGGAATGAGCAGTTCTTC
TRBV5-1	13	NA	many	TRBJ1-3	CASSLGNGNTIYF	TGCGCCAGCAGCTTGGGGAATGGAAACACCATATATTTT
TRBV6-1	15	NA	NA	TRBJ2-7	CASRLLTGVDYEQYF	TGTGCCAGCAGGCTCCTGACAGGAGTGGACTACGAGCAGTACTTC
TRBV28	17	TRBD1	few	TRBJ1-2	CASSSMTGTLFLRGYTF	TGTGCCAGCAGTTCAATGACAGGGACCCTGTTTCTGCGTGGCTACACCTTC
TRBV29-1	16	TRBD2	NA	TRBJ2-3	CSVRGLAGGLADTQYF	TGCAGCGTCCGTGGACTAGCGGGGGGGCTTGCAGATACGCAGTATTTT
TRBV10-3	12	NA	once	TRBJ2-5	CAISDQQETQYF	TGTGCCATCAGTGACCAGCAAGAGACCCAGTACTTC
TRBV7-3	14	TRBD1	few	TRBJ2-3	CASSFGQGGDTQYF	TGTGCCAGCAGCTTTGGACAGGGTGGGGATACGCAGTATTTT
TRBV5-4	16	NA	NA	TRBJ1-6	CASSTKAGTPQSPLHF	TGTGCCAGCAGCACCAAGGCCGGGACACCTCAATCACCCCTCCACTTT
TRBV7-2	15	NA	many	TRBJ1-2	CASSLPRGTNYGYTF	TGTGCCAGCAGCCTACCCCGCGGAACTAACTATGGCTACACCTTC
TRBV5-6	15	NA	NA	TRBJ2-5	CASSFKQGIEETQYF	TGTGCCAGCAGCTTTAAACAGGGAATTGAAGAGACCCAGTACTTC
TRBV6-6	14	NA	few	TRBJ2-7	CASSRVGSPYEQYF	TGTGCCAGCAGTAGGGTAGGCAGCCCCTACGAGCAGTACTTC
TRBV5-8	13	NA	few	TRBJ2-3	CASSSDSTDTQYF	TGTGCCAGCAGCTCGGACAGCACAGATACGCAGTATTTT
TRBV15	14	NA	NA	TRBJ2-7	CATSRGPSPYEQYF	TGTGCCACCAGCAGAGGTCCCAGCCCCTACGAGCAGTACTTC
TRBV5-1	14	TRBD2	NA	TRBJ2-1	CASSLPSGSGEQFF	TGCGCCAGCAGCTTACCTAGCGGGAGTGGTGAGCAGTTCTTC
TRBV7-7	14	NA	many	TRBJ2-2	CASSLSTSAGELFF	TGTGCCAGCAGCTTATCAACATCCGCCGGGGAGCTGTTTTTT
TRBV6-5	15	TRBD1	few	TRBJ1-5	CASRSFDRANQPQHF	TGTGCCAGCAGATCCTTTGACAGGGCCAATCAGCCCCAGCATTTT
TRBV5-4	15	TRBD1	many	TRBJ1-6	CASSRSRDRISPLHF	TGTGCCAGCAGCAGATCCCGGGACAGGATTTCACCCCTCCACTTT